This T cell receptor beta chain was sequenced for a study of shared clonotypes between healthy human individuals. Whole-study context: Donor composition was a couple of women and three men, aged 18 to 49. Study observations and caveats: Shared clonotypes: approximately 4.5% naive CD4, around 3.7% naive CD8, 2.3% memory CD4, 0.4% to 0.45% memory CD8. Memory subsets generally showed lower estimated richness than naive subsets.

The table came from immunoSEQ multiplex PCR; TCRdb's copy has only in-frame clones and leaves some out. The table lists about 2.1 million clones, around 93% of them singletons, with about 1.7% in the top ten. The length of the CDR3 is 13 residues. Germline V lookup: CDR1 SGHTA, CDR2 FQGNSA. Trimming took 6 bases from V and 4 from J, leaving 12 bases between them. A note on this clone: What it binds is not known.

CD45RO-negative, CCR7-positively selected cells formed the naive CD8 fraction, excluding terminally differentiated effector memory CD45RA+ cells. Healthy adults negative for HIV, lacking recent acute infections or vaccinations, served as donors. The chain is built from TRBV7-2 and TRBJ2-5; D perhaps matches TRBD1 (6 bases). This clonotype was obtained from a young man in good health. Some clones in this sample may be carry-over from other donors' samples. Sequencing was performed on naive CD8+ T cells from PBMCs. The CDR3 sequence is CASRERGGETQYF. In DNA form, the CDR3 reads TGTGCCAGCAGGGAACGAGGGGGAGAGACCCAGTACTTC. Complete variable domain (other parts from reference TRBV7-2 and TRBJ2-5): GAGVSQSPSNKVTEKGKDVELRCDPISGHTALYWYRQSLGQGLEFLIYFQGNSAPDKSGLPSDRFSAERTGGSVSTLTIQRTQQEDSAVYLCASRERGGETQYFGPGTRLLVL.